A selection of T cell receptor beta chains follows, all from one sample in a study of blood T cell repertoires in COVID-19. The protocol was immunoSEQ multiplex PCR, while the TCRdb copy is restricted to in-frame clones and leaves out a portion. The table has roughly 400,000 clones, more than 70% seen once. The sample was PBMCs or T cells enriched from blood (not recorded which). The origin of the receptors is a woman younger than 35 who had been exposed to COVID-19. CDR3s include the opening cysteine and the closing phenylalanine or tryptophan. D genes are given only for firm matches. Clone size appears in some rows only: once, few, many, or a class for an expanded clone.

v_gene: TRBV28; abundance: NA; d_gene: TRBD2; j_gene: TRBJ2-1; CDR3aa: CASSLSGGASGRPEQFF; CDR3nt: TGTGCCAGCAGTTTATCGGGTGGGGCTAGCGGGAGGCCAGAGCAGTTCTTC
v_gene: TRBV4-1; abundance: NA; d_gene: NA; j_gene: TRBJ2-3; CDR3aa: CASSPRRSEAGDTQYF; CDR3nt: TGCGCCAGCAGCCCCCGGCGTAGCGAAGCAGGAGATACGCAGTATTTT
v_gene: TRBV7-2; abundance: NA; d_gene: NA; j_gene: TRBJ1-2; CDR3aa: CASSLSGGLGYGYTF; CDR3nt: TGTGCCAGCAGCCTCTCCGGGGGGCTTGGCTATGGCTACACCTTC
v_gene: TRBV7-2; abundance: NA; d_gene: TRBD1; j_gene: TRBJ2-5; CDR3aa: CASSFFSDRDETQYF; CDR3nt: TGTGCCAGCAGCTTTTTTTCAGACAGGGACGAGACCCAGTACTTC
v_gene: TRBV25-1; abundance: NA; d_gene: NA; j_gene: TRBJ1-2; CDR3aa: CASSEAREFGEYGYTF; CDR3nt: TGTGCCAGCAGTGAAGCAAGAGAGTTCGGGGAATATGGCTACACCTTC
v_gene: TRBV4-1; abundance: NA; d_gene: TRBD2; j_gene: TRBJ2-7; CDR3aa: CASSQVLGLAGSSYEQYF; CDR3nt: TGCGCCAGCAGCCAAGTTTTAGGACTAGCGGGAAGCTCCTACGAGCAGTACTTC
v_gene: TRBV20-1; abundance: NA; d_gene: NA; j_gene: TRBJ2-3; CDR3aa: CSARGNTQYF; CDR3nt: TGCAGTGCTCGGGGGAATACGCAGTATTTT
v_gene: TRBV27; abundance: once; d_gene: NA; j_gene: TRBJ1-5; CDR3aa: CASSLVAGNQPQHF; CDR3nt: TGTGCCAGCAGTTTAGTGGCAGGTAATCAGCCCCAGCATTTT
v_gene: TRBV10-3; abundance: NA; d_gene: TRBD2; j_gene: TRBJ2-7; CDR3aa: CAISSLAGESSSYEQYF; CDR3nt: TGTGCCATCAGTTCACTAGCGGGAGAGTCGAGCTCCTACGAGCAGTACTTC
v_gene: TRBV28; abundance: NA; d_gene: TRBD2; j_gene: TRBJ2-3; CDR3aa: CASMERGRRTDTQYF; CDR3nt: TGTGCCAGCATGGAGCGGGGGCGGCGCACAGATACGCAGTATTTT
v_gene: TRBV4-1; abundance: NA; d_gene: TRBD2; j_gene: TRBJ2-7; CDR3aa: CASSHPGGSGSYEQYF; CDR3nt: TGCGCCAGCAGCCACCCCGGGGGTAGCGGGAGCTACGAGCAGTACTTC
v_gene: TRBV9; abundance: NA; d_gene: TRBD1; j_gene: TRBJ1-5; CDR3aa: CASSVGTGLSNQPQHF; CDR3nt: TGTGCCAGCAGCGTTGGGACAGGGCTTTCGAATCAGCCCCAGCATTTT
v_gene: TRBV5-1; abundance: few; d_gene: TRBD1; j_gene: TRBJ1-6; CDR3aa: CASSLYRGARSYNSPLHF; CDR3nt: TGCGCCAGCAGCTTGTACAGGGGGGCCCGCTCCTATAATTCACCCCTCCACTTT
v_gene: TRBV19; abundance: NA; d_gene: TRBD2; j_gene: TRBJ2-3; CDR3aa: CASSIDRAGVASFPSTDTQYF; CDR3nt: TGTGCCAGTAGTATAGATCGAGCGGGAGTCGCCAGTTTTCCTAGCACAGATACGCAGTATTTT